This T cell receptor (beta chain) was retrieved from a study of blood T cell repertoires in COVID-19. Background on the study: Sources were T cells, B-cell-depleted T cells, or PBMCs; the material itself was cDNA or gDNA.

V lost 7 bases and J 6 bases, leaving 19 bases between the germline ends. CDR3 length equals 15 residues. Germline-derived CDR1 and CDR2 are LNHDA and SQIVND (reference sequence). The protocol was immunoSEQ multiplex PCR, while the TCRdb copy is restricted to in-frame clones and leaves out a portion. The table records 90,000 to 130,000 clones, about 85% of them present only once. Material for sequencing was peripheral blood. The chain carries TRBV19 and TRBJ2-1, with D tentatively TRBD2 (7 bases). The sequence was obtained from a woman in her 70s with acute or convalescent COVID-19. The CDR3, as DNA: TGTGCCAGTACCATAGGGGGGGGCCCCTTCAATGAGCAGTTCTTC. Protein product: CASTIGGGPFNEQFF.